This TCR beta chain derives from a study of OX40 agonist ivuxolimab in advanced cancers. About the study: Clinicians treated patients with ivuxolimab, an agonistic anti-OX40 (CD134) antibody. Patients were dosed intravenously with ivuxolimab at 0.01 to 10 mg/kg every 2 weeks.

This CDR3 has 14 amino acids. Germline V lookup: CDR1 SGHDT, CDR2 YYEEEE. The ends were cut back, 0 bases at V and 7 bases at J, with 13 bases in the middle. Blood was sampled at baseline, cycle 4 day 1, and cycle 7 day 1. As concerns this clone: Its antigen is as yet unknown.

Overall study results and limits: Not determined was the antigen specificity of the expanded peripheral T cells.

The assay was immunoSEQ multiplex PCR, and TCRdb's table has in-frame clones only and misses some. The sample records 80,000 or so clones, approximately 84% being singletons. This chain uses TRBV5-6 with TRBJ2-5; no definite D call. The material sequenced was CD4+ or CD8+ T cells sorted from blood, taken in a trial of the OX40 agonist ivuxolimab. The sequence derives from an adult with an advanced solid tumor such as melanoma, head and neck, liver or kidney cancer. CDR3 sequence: CASSLVSTGGTQYF. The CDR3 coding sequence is TGTGCCAGCAGCTTGGTTAGCACCGGCGGGACCCAGTACTTC.